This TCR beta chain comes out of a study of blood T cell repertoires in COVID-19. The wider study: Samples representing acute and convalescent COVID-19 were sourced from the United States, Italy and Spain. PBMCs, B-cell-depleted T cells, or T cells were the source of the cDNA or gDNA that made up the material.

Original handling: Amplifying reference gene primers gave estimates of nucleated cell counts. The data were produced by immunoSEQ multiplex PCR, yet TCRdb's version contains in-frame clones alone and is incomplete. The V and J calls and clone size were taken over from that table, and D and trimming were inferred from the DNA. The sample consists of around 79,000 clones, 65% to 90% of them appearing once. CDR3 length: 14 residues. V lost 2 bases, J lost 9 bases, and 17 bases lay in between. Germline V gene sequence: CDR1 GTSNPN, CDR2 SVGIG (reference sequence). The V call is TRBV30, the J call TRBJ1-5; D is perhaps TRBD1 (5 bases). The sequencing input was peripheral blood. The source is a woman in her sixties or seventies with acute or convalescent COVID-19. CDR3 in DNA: TGTGCCTGGAGTCCCACCCAGGGAGGTGGGCCCCAGCATTTT. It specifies CAWSPTQGGGPQHF.